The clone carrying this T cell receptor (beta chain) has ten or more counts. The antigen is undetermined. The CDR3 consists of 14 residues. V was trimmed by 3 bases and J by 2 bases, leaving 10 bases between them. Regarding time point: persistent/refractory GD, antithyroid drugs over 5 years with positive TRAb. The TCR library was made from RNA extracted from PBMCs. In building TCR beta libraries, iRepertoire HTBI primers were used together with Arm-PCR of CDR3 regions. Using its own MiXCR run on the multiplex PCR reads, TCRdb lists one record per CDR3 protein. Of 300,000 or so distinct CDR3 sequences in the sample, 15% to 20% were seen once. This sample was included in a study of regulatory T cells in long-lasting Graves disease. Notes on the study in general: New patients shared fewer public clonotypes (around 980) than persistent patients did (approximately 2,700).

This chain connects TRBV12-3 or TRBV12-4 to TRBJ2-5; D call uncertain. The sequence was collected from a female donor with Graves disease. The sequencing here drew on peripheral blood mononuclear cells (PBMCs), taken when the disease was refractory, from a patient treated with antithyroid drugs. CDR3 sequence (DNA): TGTGCCAGCAGTTTTTATACCAGACAAGAGACCCAGTACTTC. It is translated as CASSFYTRQETQYF.